The rows below give T cell receptor beta chains drawn from one sample of a study of spatial heterogeneity in lung cancer. TCRdb passed the 5' RACE reads through MiXCR, listing each CDR3 protein once. This table holds approximately 100,000 distinct CDR3 sequences, approximately 20% found once. The material was PBMCs, obtained at follow-up. All receptors derive from a male donor with early-stage non-small cell lung cancer. CDR3s leave out the opening cysteine and the closing phenylalanine or tryptophan.

v_call cdr3_aa
TRBV6-5 ATSYSWGGQETQY
TRBV12-3/TRBV12-4 ASSLISGGSGNTIY
TRBV12-3/TRBV12-4 ASISDGSGANVLT
TRBV10-3 AIRQDLGSYNEQF
TRBV12-5 ASGLLLDGLVGLGNQPQH
TRBV10-1 ASSSTREPGQPQH
TRBV18 ASSPRGHLPPVSYEQY
TRBV19 ASRMVGNQPQH
TRBV20-1 SASRGASGDEKLF
TRBV29-1 SVEVSLNTEAF
TRBV5-1 ASSGLAGGSTDTQY
TRBV7-9 ATPRVAGNTIY
TRBV12-3/TRBV12-4 ASSLNQNTIY
TRBV20-1 SARRDFSPNSPLH
TRBV29-1 SPGQGKWSNGYT
TRBV5-5 ASSLGTSGSTDTQY
TRBV12-3/TRBV12-4 ASSLVGNSNQPQH
TRBV24-1 ATSDPKGLGEQF
TRBV10-2 ASMGRGGRSYNEQF
TRBV12-3/TRBV12-4 ASSFPGLAGEMYKRTQY
TRBV3-1 ASSRTSGRGEQY
TRBV19 ASSIRGAKNIQY
TRBV10-3 AIRTTSGGSETQY